Listed below are T cell receptor beta chains from one sample, sequenced in a study of blood T cell repertoires in COVID-19. The protocol was immunoSEQ multiplex PCR, while the TCRdb copy is restricted to in-frame clones and leaves out a portion. The sample carries 400,000 to 500,000 clones, more than 75% recorded once. What was sequenced was PBMCs or T cells enriched from blood (not recorded which). The receptors originated from a woman aged 40-49 years who had recovered from COVID-19. Both conserved end residues are part of each CDR3. The order of the fields is V gene, D gene, clone size, J gene, CDR3 DNA, CDR3 protein. D genes are given only for firm matches. Only part of the rows carry a size: once, few, many, or a class if the clone is expanded.

v_gene: TRBV5-4
d_gene: TRBD1
abundance: -
j_gene: TRBJ2-5
CDR3nt: TGTGCCAGCAGCCTATTGAGGACAGGCCAAGAGACCCAGTACTTC
CDR3aa: CASSLLRTGQETQYF

v_gene: TRBV4-1
d_gene: TRBD2
abundance: -
j_gene: TRBJ2-7
CDR3nt: TGCGCCAGCAGCCGAGGGACTAGCGGGAGCTACGAGCAGTACTTC
CDR3aa: CASSRGTSGSYEQYF

v_gene: TRBV10-3
d_gene: TRBD1
abundance: -
j_gene: TRBJ2-1
CDR3nt: TGTGCCATCAGTGGGGCGGGACAGGGCCGGGAGCAGTTCTTC
CDR3aa: CAISGAGQGREQFF

v_gene: TRBV2
d_gene: TRBD2
abundance: -
j_gene: TRBJ2-1
CDR3nt: TGTGCCAGCATCTCCAGGAGTACTAGCGGGGGGGTGCAGTTCTTC
CDR3aa: CASISRSTSGGVQFF

v_gene: TRBV12-5
d_gene: TRBD1
abundance: -
j_gene: TRBJ2-3
CDR3nt: TGTGCTAGTGGTTTGGGGGACAGGGGTCGCCCAGATACGCAGTATTTT
CDR3aa: CASGLGDRGRPDTQYF

v_gene: TRBV24-1
d_gene: TRBD2
abundance: -
j_gene: TRBJ2-1
CDR3nt: TGTGCCACCAGTGGGAGAGGTCGGCCTAGCGGATCAAGCTCCTACAATGAGCAGTTCTTC
CDR3aa: CATSGRGRPSGSSSYNEQFF

v_gene: TRBV7-2
d_gene: -
abundance: once
j_gene: TRBJ1-1
CDR3nt: TGTGCCAGCAGCTTAATGCGGGGCGACACTGAAGCTTTCTTT
CDR3aa: CASSLMRGDTEAFF

v_gene: TRBV27
d_gene: -
abundance: once
j_gene: TRBJ2-2
CDR3nt: TGTGCCAGCAGTTTCCGGGAGATGAGCGGGGAGCTGTTTTTT
CDR3aa: CASSFREMSGELFF

v_gene: TRBV7-2
d_gene: -
abundance: -
j_gene: TRBJ2-7
CDR3nt: TGTGCCAGCATTCCCTCCGGGGGTCCCTACGAGCAGTACTTC
CDR3aa: CASIPSGGPYEQYF

v_gene: TRBV6-5
d_gene: -
abundance: -
j_gene: TRBJ2-3
CDR3nt: TGTGCCAGCAGTTACAGGGGTAGGGCAGATACGCAGTATTTT
CDR3aa: CASSYRGRADTQYF

v_gene: TRBV19
d_gene: -
abundance: -
j_gene: TRBJ1-2
CDR3nt: TGTGCCAGTAGTGGGGGCACAGGGTACGGCTACACCTTC
CDR3aa: CASSGGTGYGYTF

v_gene: TRBV24-1
d_gene: TRBD1
abundance: -
j_gene: TRBJ2-2
CDR3nt: TGTGCCACCAGTGATCATGGACAGGGCGCCGGGGAGCTGTTTTTT
CDR3aa: CATSDHGQGAGELFF

v_gene: TRBV6-5
d_gene: -
abundance: -
j_gene: TRBJ1-5
CDR3nt: TGTGCCAGCAAAGCTTCCAATCAGCCCCAGCATTTT
CDR3aa: CASKASNQPQHF

v_gene: TRBV5-8
d_gene: -
abundance: -
j_gene: TRBJ1-1
CDR3nt: TGTGCCAGCAGCTCGGGAGGGAGGCTTGTGAACACTGAAGCTTTCTTT
CDR3aa: CASSSGGRLVNTEAFF

v_gene: TRBV4-1
d_gene: -
abundance: -
j_gene: TRBJ2-3
CDR3nt: TGCGCCAGCAGCCAAGAATGGACTTACATCACAGATACGCAGTATTTT
CDR3aa: CASSQEWTYITDTQYF

v_gene: TRBV19
d_gene: -
abundance: -
j_gene: TRBJ1-1
CDR3nt: TGTGCCAGTAGTACCCAACAGGTGAACACTGAAGCTTTCTTT
CDR3aa: CASSTQQVNTEAFF

v_gene: TRBV11-2
d_gene: TRBD2
abundance: -
j_gene: TRBJ2-2
CDR3nt: TGTGCCAGCAGCTTAGATCCTTTTGGACTAGCGGGAGTGATGACCGGGGAGCTGTTTTTT
CDR3aa: CASSLDPFGLAGVMTGELFF

v_gene: TRBV11-3
d_gene: TRBD2
abundance: -
j_gene: TRBJ2-2
CDR3nt: TGTGCCAGCAGCGACCTTCCGGGACTAGCGGGAGGACCCACCGGGGAGCTGTTTTTT
CDR3aa: CASSDLPGLAGGPTGELFF

v_gene: TRBV4-1
d_gene: TRBD1
abundance: once
j_gene: TRBJ1-1
CDR3nt: TGCGCCAGCAGCCAGGACAGGGAGAACACTGAAGCTTTCTTT
CDR3aa: CASSQDRENTEAFF

v_gene: TRBV5-1
d_gene: -
abundance: few
j_gene: TRBJ2-5
CDR3nt: TGCGCCAGCAGCCCGGGGGGCGGGAGCGAGACCCAGTACTTC
CDR3aa: CASSPGGGSETQYF